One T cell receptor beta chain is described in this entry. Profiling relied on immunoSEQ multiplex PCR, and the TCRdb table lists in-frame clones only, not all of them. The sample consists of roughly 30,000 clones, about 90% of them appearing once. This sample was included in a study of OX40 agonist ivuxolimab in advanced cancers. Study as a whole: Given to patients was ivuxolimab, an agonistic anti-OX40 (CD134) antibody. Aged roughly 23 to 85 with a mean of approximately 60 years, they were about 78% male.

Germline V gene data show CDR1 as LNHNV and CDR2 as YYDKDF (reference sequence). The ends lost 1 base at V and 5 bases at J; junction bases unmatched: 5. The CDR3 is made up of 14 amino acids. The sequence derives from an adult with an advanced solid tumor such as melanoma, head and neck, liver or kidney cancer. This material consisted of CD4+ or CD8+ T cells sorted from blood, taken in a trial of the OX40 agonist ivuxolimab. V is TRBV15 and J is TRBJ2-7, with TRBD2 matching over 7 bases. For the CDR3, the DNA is TGTGCCACCAGCAGAGGGGGGACTACTGACGAGCAGTACTTC. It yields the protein CATSRGGTTDEQYF. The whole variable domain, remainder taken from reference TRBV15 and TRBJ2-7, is DAMVIQNPRYQVTQFGKPVTLSCSQTLNHNVMYWYQQKSSQAPKLLFHYYDKDFNNEADTPDNFQSRRPNTSFCFLDIRSPGLGDTAMYLCATSRGGTTDEQYFGPGTRLTVT.